This is a list of T cell receptor beta chains from one sample in a study of read filtering for tumor transcriptome and immune sequencing. From the reads, TCRdb called clonotypes with MiXCR, one entry per CDR3 protein. The data contain over 50,000 distinct CDR3 sequences, around 13% of them singletons. Sequenced sample: a population of CD138-negative cells sorted from bone marrow. Receptors originate from a donor at least 40 years old with multiple myeloma. The CDR3 runs from the conserved cysteine through the conserved F or W. D genes are given only for firm matches. Rows may omit the clone size; those that give it use once, few, many or a size class.

J | V | D | size | CDR3 | DNA
TRBJ1-1 | TRBV5-1 | TRBD1 | few | CASSSGQGRVEAFF | TGCGCCAGCAGCTCCGGACAGGGGCGGGTTGAAGCTTTCTTT
TRBJ2-2 | TRBV7-8 | - | - | CASSPPYTGELFF | TGTGCCAGCAGCCCCCCATACACCGGGGAGCTGTTTTTT
TRBJ2-3 | TRBV12-3/TRBV12-4 | TRBD1 | many | CASSLRQGMDTDTQYF | TGTGCCAGCAGTCTCCGACAGGGGATGGACACAGATACGCAGTATTTT
TRBJ1-5 | TRBV7-9 | - | many | CASTDGGGGNQPQHF | TGTGCCAGCACCGATGGGGGGGGAGGCAATCAGCCCCAGCATTTT
TRBJ2-1 | TRBV7-2 | - | many | CASSLAVIAESYNEQFF | TGTGCCAGCAGCTTAGCCGTTATAGCGGAGTCCTACAATGAGCAGTTCTTC
TRBJ2-1 | TRBV4-1 | - | many | CASSQSSNEQFF | TGCGCCAGCAGCCAGTCCAGCAATGAGCAGTTCTTC
TRBJ2-6 | TRBV29-1 | - | - | CSVVREIKSSGANVLTF | TGCAGCGTTGTTCGGGAAATAAAAAGCTCTGGGGCCAACGTCCTGACTTTC
TRBJ2-3 | TRBV7-2 | - | many | CASSLGMVSTDTQYF | TGTGCCAGCAGCTTAGGGATGGTCTCCACAGATACGCAGTATTTT
TRBJ2-3 | TRBV7-8 | TRBD2 | many | CASSFRLARLNRTDTQYF | TGTGCCAGCAGCTTCAGACTAGCCCGCTTAAACCGCACAGATACGCAGTATTTT
TRBJ2-1 | TRBV7-8 | TRBD2 | many | CASSSRLAQGVEQFF | TGTGCCAGCAGCTCCCGACTAGCTCAAGGGGTTGAGCAGTTCTTC
TRBJ2-2 | TRBV29-1 | - | many | CSVTGVDTGELFF | TGCAGCGTGACGGGAGTCGACACCGGGGAGCTGTTTTTT
TRBJ2-7 | TRBV19 | - | many | CASSIYTGSSYEQYF | TGTGCCAGTAGTATATATACAGGGAGCTCCTACGAGCAGTACTTC
TRBJ2-3 | TRBV20-1 | TRBD2 | many | CSATTSGSTDTQYF | TGCAGTGCTACGACTAGCGGGAGCACAGATACGCAGTATTTT
TRBJ2-7 | TRBV6-1 | - | few | CASRPGSGEQYF | TGTGCCAGCAGGCCAGGCTCGGGGGAGCAGTACTTC
TRBJ2-3 | TRBV7-8 | - | many | CASSSTGTSTDTQYF | TGTGCCAGCAGCTCAACCGGGACTAGCACAGATACGCAGTATTTT
TRBJ2-1 | TRBV18 | - | many | CASSPGTAEQFF | TGTGCCAGCTCACCAGGGACGGCGGAGCAGTTCTTC
TRBJ2-1 | TRBV7-2 | TRBD2 | many | CASTDLAGGGNEQFF | TGTGCCAGCACCGACCTAGCGGGAGGAGGTAATGAGCAGTTCTTC
TRBJ2-2 | TRBV20-1 | TRBD2 | many | CSARGAGLAKTGELFF | TGCAGTGCTAGAGGCGCGGGACTAGCGAAGACCGGGGAGCTGTTTTTT
TRBJ2-1 | TRBV7-3 | TRBD2 | many | CASSPRASGRASNEQFF | TGTGCCAGCAGCCCTAGGGCTAGCGGGAGGGCCTCCAATGAGCAGTTCTTC
TRBJ2-1 | TRBV29-1 | - | many | CSVEDRRTSSYNEQFF | TGCAGCGTTGAAGATCGGCGTACTAGCTCCTACAATGAGCAGTTCTTC
TRBJ2-1 | TRBV27 | - | many | CASSLFGSAEQFF | TGTGCCAGCAGTTTATTCGGGTCCGCTGAGCAGTTCTTC
TRBJ2-7 | TRBV14 | - | many | CASSPQRFYEQYF | TGTGCCAGCAGCCCGCAGCGGTTCTACGAGCAGTACTTC
TRBJ2-5 | TRBV28 | TRBD1 | - | CASSLPRTGQETQYF | TGTGCCAGCAGTTTACCCCGGACAGGTCAAGAGACCCAGTACTTC
TRBJ2-6 | TRBV5-1 | TRBD1 | - | CASSFGQGASSGANVLTF | TGCGCCAGCAGCTTCGGACAGGGTGCCAGCTCTGGGGCCAACGTCCTGACTTTC
TRBJ2-7 | TRBV5-1 | - | many | CASSLDNSRGSYEQYF | TGCGCCAGCAGCTTAGACAATTCTAGGGGGTCCTACGAGCAGTACTTC
TRBJ2-7 | TRBV6-2/TRBV6-3 | TRBD2 | many | CASSYSGLAGAQGEQYF | TGTGCCAGCAGTTACTCTGGACTAGCGGGAGCCCAAGGGGAGCAGTACTTC
TRBJ2-1 | TRBV7-9 | - | many | CASSSMTLSSYNEQFF | TGTGCCAGCAGCTCCATGACCCTGAGCTCCTACAATGAGCAGTTCTTC
TRBJ1-4 | TRBV6-1 | TRBD1 | many | CASSGEGARREKLFF | TGTGCCAGCAGTGGCGAGGGGGCGCGAAGAGAAAAACTGTTTTTT
TRBJ2-7 | TRBV20-1 | TRBD1 | many | CSAPGGGQGADEQYF | TGCAGTGCCCCAGGGGGGGGACAGGGAGCTGACGAGCAGTACTTC
TRBJ2-3 | TRBV29-1 | - | few | CSVEEEGLEDTQYF | TGCAGCGTTGAAGAGGAGGGTTTGGAAGATACGCAGTATTTT
TRBJ2-3 | TRBV4-2 | - | many | CASSQGERGSDTQYF | TGTGCCAGCAGCCAAGGCGAGAGGGGTTCGGATACGCAGTATTTT
TRBJ2-3 | TRBV20-1 | TRBD2 | many | CSAVAGGDTQYF | TGCAGTGCAGTAGCGGGGGGAGATACGCAGTATTTT
TRBJ2-3 | TRBV6-1 | TRBD2 | many | CASSDSSGRWSDTQYF | TGTGCCAGCAGTGATTCTAGCGGGAGATGGTCTGATACGCAGTATTTT
TRBJ1-2 | TRBV11-3 | TRBD1 | many | CASSQDRGQLQRTF | TGTGCCAGCAGCCAAGACAGGGGCCAGCTCCAACGCACCTTC
TRBJ2-2 | TRBV7-7 | TRBD2 | many | CASSRDYRNTGELFF | TGTGCTAGCAGCCGGGACTACCGGAACACCGGGGAGCTGTTTTTT
TRBJ2-5 | TRBV29-1 | TRBD2 | - | CSVEDLRGLAGGETQYF | TGCAGCGTTGAAGATCTTCGGGGACTAGCGGGAGGAGAGACCCAGTACTTC
TRBJ1-2 | TRBV27 | - | many | CASSPNRDSRSYTF | TGTGCCAGCAGTCCCAACAGGGATTCTAGGAGCTACACCTTC
TRBJ2-3 | TRBV20-1 | - | many | CSASPLATTDTQYF | TGCAGTGCTAGCCCACTAGCAACGACAGATACGCAGTATTTT
TRBJ2-1 | TRBV27 | - | many | CASSDRVYNEQFF | TGTGCCAGCAGCGACAGAGTTTACAATGAGCAGTTCTTC
TRBJ2-3 | TRBV12-5 | - | many | CASGSAGADTQYF | TGTGCTAGTGGTTCAGCAGGGGCAGATACGCAGTATTTT
TRBJ2-5 | TRBV3-1 | - | - | CASSQGSFRGQETQYF | TGTGCCAGCAGCCAAGGGTCTTTTAGGGGACAAGAGACCCAGTACTTC
TRBJ2-7 | TRBV18 | TRBD2 | many | CASSPGPRLAITYEQYF | TGTGCCAGCTCGCCCGGGCCGCGACTAGCGATTACCTACGAGCAGTACTTC
TRBJ2-5 | TRBV28 | - | many | CASEGGGRQETQYF | TGTGCCAGCGAGGGAGGCGGCCGTCAAGAGACCCAGTACTTC
TRBJ2-6 | TRBV5-1 | TRBD1 | many | CASSPTGSPISSGANVLTF | TGCGCCAGCAGCCCGACAGGGAGTCCAATCAGCTCTGGGGCCAACGTCCTGACTTTC
TRBJ2-7 | TRBV20-1 | - | many | CSARDFSGGVYEQYF | TGCAGTGCTAGAGATTTTAGCGGAGGTGTCTACGAGCAGTACTTC
TRBJ2-5 | TRBV2 | - | - | CASSGSGQYF | TGTGCCAGCAGTGGGAGTGGCCAGTACTTC
TRBJ2-5 | TRBV7-9 | TRBD2 | few | CASSFLAGGRKTQYF | TGTGCCAGCAGCTTTTTAGCGGGAGGGCGAAAGACCCAGTACTTC
TRBJ2-2 | TRBV5-1 | TRBD2 | many | CASSFLAGVTGELFF | TGCGCCAGCAGCTTCCTAGCGGGGGTCACCGGGGAGCTGTTTTTT
TRBJ2-7 | TRBV4-2 | TRBD2 | many | CASSQETSSTYEQYF | TGTGCCAGCAGCCAAGAGACTAGCTCAACCTACGAGCAGTACTTC